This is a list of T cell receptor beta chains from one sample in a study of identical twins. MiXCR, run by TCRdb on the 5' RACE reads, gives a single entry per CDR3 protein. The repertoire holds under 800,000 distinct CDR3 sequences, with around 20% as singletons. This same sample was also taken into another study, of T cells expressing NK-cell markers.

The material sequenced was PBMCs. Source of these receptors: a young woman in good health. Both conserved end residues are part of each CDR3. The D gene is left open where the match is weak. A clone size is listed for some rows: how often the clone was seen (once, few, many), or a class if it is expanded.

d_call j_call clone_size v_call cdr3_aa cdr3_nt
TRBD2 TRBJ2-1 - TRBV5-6 CASSMGLAGVYEQFF TGTGCCAGCAGCATGGGACTAGCGGGAGTTTATGAGCAGTTCTTC
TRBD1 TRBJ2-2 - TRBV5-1 CASSLRTGVTGELFF TGCGCCAGCAGCTTGCGTACAGGGGTGACCGGGGAGCTGTTTTTT
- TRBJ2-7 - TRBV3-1 CASSQEYRQALTYEQYF TGTGCCAGCAGCCAAGAGTATAGGCAGGCCCTCACCTACGAGCAGTACTTC
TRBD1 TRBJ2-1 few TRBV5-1 CASSKDPGTGVNEQFF TGCGCCAGCAGCAAGGATCCCGGGACAGGGGTCAATGAGCAGTTCTTC
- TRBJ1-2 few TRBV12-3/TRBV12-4 CASSLRGGIDGYTF TGTGCCAGCAGTTTAAGGGGGGGGATCGATGGCTACACCTTC
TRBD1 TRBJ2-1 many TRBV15 CATSRDLGQGVGEQFF TGTGCCACCAGCAGAGATTTAGGACAGGGGGTAGGTGAGCAGTTCTTC
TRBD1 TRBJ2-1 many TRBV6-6 CASMDRNYNEQFF TGTGCCAGCATGGACAGGAACTACAATGAGCAGTTCTTC
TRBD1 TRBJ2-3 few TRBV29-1 CSVEIGGADTQYF TGCAGCGTTGAAATAGGGGGCGCAGATACGCAGTATTTT
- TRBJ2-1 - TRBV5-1 CASSLPRTSYYNEQFF TGCGCCAGCAGCTTGCCCCGGACTTCTTACTACAATGAGCAGTTCTTC
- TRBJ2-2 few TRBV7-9 CASSLVVPGELFF TGTGCCAGCAGCTTAGTTGTTCCCGGGGAGCTGTTTTTT
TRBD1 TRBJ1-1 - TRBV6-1 CASSTRRGWDTEAFF TGTGCCAGCAGTACCCGCAGGGGGTGGGACACTGAAGCTTTCTTT
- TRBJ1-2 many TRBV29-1 CSVDLAGDYGYTF TGCAGCGTTGATTTAGCGGGAGACTATGGCTACACCTTC
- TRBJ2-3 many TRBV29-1 CSAGGDTQYF TGCAGCGCCGGGGGCGATACGCAGTATTTT
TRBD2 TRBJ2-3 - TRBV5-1 CASSLTSGGSGTQYF TGCGCCAGCAGCTTGACTAGCGGGGGGTCAGGTACGCAGTATTTT
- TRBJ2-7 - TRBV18 CASSQGLVGDPAF TGTGCCAGCTCACAGGGACTGGTTGGGGATCCCGCGTTC
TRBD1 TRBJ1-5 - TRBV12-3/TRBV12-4 CASTHDRGNQPQHF TGTGCCAGCACCCACGACAGGGGTAATCAGCCCCAGCATTTT
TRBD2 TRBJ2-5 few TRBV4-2 CASSFRERGGETQYF TGTGCCAGCAGCTTCAGGGAACGGGGAGGGGAGACCCAGTACTTC
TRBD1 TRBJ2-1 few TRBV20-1 CSARDGSRGREQFF TGCAGTGCTAGAGATGGGTCTAGGGGGCGCGAGCAGTTCTTC
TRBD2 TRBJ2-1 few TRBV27 CASSSSPGLARGSNEQFF TGTGCCAGCAGTTCCTCTCCGGGACTAGCACGGGGGTCGAATGAGCAGTTCTTC
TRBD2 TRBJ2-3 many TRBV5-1 CASSSTSADTQYF TGCGCCAGCAGCTCGACTAGCGCAGATACGCAGTATTTT
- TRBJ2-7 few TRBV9 CASSVEGQTYEQYF TGTGCCAGCAGCGTAGAGGGACAAACCTACGAGCAGTACTTC
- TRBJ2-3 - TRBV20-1 CSARISYTQYF TGCAGTGCTAGGATCAGTTATACGCAGTATTTT
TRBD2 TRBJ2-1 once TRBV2 CASSDLRLKPPGGDEQFF TGTGCCAGCAGTGATCTTAGACTCAAGCCACCGGGAGGGGATGAGCAGTTCTTC
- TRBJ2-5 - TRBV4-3 CASSQVRATQETQYF TGCGCCAGCAGCCAAGTCCGGGCGACCCAAGAGACCCAGTACTTC
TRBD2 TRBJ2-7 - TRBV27 CASSLWTSGAPYEQYF TGTGCCAGCAGTTTATGGACTAGCGGGGCCCCCTACGAGCAGTACTTC
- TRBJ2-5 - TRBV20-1 CSARAGEPGETQYF TGCAGTGCAAGAGCAGGGGAACCTGGGGAGACCCAGTACTTC
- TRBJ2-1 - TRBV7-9 CASSLSVPSLHNEQFF TGTGCCAGCAGCTTATCGGTGCCTAGCTTGCACAATGAGCAGTTCTTC
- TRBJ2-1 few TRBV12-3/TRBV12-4 CASKGGLYNEQFF TGTGCCAGCAAGGGGGGCCTCTACAATGAGCAGTTCTTC
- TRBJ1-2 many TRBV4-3 CASSQDFTSPSGYTF TGCGCCAGCAGCCAAGATTTTACCTCGCCCTCGGGCTACACCTTC
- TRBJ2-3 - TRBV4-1 CASSQDPTASSTDTQYF TGCGCCAGCAGCCAAGACCCGACAGCATCTAGCACAGATACGCAGTATTTT
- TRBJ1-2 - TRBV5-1 CASSLAGDTPYGYTF TGCGCCAGCAGCTTGGCCGGGGACACCCCCTATGGCTACACCTTC
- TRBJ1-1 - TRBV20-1 CSAALNTEAFF TGCAGTGCTGCCTTGAACACTGAAGCTTTCTTT
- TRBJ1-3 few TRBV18 CASSPNEGSGNTIYF TGTGCCAGCTCACCGAACGAAGGCTCTGGAAACACCATATATTTT
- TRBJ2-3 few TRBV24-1 CATSDCRTASTDTQYF TGTGCCACCAGTGATTGCCGGACAGCTAGCACAGATACGCAGTATTTT
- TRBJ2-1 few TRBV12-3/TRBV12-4 CASRPTPGEQFF TGTGCCAGCAGGCCCACCCCGGGTGAGCAGTTCTTC
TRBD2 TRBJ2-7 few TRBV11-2 CASSFELAGLSSYEQYF TGTGCCAGCAGCTTCGAACTAGCGGGCCTAAGCTCCTACGAGCAGTACTTC
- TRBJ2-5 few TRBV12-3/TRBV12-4 CASSLDLAQETQYF TGTGCCAGCAGTTTAGACCTAGCTCAAGAGACCCAGTACTTC
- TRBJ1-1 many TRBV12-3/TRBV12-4 CASSFDRNTEAFF TGTGCCAGCAGTTTCGACAGGAACACTGAAGCTTTCTTT
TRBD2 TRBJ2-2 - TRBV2 CASSWTSSGELFF TGTGCCAGCAGTTGGACTAGCTCCGGGGAGCTGTTTTTT
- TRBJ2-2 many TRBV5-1 CASSPQGPNTGELFF TGCGCCAGCAGCCCACAGGGCCCGAACACCGGGGAGCTGTTTTTT
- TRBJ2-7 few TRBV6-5 CASSYSGKDYEQYF TGTGCCAGCAGTTACTCGGGGAAGGACTACGAGCAGTACTTC
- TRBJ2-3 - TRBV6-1 CATAAGYATSTDTQYF TGTGCCACCGCCGCCGGGTATGCAACTAGCACAGATACGCAGTATTTT
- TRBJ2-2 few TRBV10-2 CASNLVGHSTGELFF TGCGCCAGCAATCTTGTGGGACATTCCACCGGGGAGCTGTTTTTT
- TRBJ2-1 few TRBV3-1 CASSPLQGEVDEQFF TGTGCCAGCAGCCCACTCCAGGGGGAGGTAGATGAGCAGTTCTTC
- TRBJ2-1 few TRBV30 CAWSVQYNEQFF TGTGCCTGGAGTGTGCAGTACAATGAGCAGTTCTTC
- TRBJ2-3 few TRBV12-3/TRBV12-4 CASRVWGLRTDTQYF TGTGCCAGCAGGGTTTGGGGGCTTCGCACAGATACGCAGTATTTT
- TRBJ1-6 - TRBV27 CASSSRSYNSPLHF TGTGCCAGCAGTTCTCGCTCCTATAATTCACCCCTCCACTTT
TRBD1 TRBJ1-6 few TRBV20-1 CSASPGQVESPLHF TGCAGTGCTTCTCCGGGACAGGTGGAGTCACCCCTCCACTTT
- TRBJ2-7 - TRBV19 CASTPTGSHDSYEQYF TGTGCCAGTACCCCGACAGGAAGCCACGATTCCTACGAGCAGTACTTC
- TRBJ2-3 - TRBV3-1 CASSQEVKSTDTQYF TGTGCCAGCAGCCAAGAAGTCAAAAGCACAGATACGCAGTATTTT
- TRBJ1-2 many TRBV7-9 CASSLGHGRDYGYTF TGTGCCAGCAGCTTAGGGCACGGGAGGGACTATGGCTACACCTTC
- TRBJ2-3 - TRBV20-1 CSARDWGTDTQYF TGCAGTGCTAGAGATTGGGGCACAGATACGCAGTATTTT
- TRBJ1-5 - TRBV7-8 CASSAVRVRNQPQHF TGTGCCAGCAGCGCTGTGCGGGTTAGAAATCAGCCCCAGCATTTT
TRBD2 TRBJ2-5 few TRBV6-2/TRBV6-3 CASSYGLVTQETQYF TGTGCCAGCAGTTACGGACTAGTGACGCAAGAGACCCAGTACTTC
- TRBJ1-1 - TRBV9 CASSVVTRQTNTEAFF TGTGCCAGCAGCGTAGTTACGAGACAGACGAACACTGAAGCTTTCTTT
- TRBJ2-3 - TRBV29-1 CSVCMGSLAGTQYF TGCAGCGTTTGCATGGGTAGCTTGGCGGGTACGCAGTATTTT
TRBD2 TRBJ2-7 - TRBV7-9 CASSTTDWGGTYEQYF TGTGCCAGCAGCACGACCGACTGGGGGGGAACCTACGAGCAGTACTTC